The source of this T cell receptor beta chain is a study of blood T cell repertoires in COVID-19. Overall study: There were acute and convalescent COVID-19 samples, and they came from the United States, Italy and Spain. From T cells, B-cell-depleted T cells, or PBMCs came the material, which was cDNA or gDNA.

Methods used by the authors: Amplification from reference gene primers served as the basis for estimated nucleated cell counts. Profiled with immunoSEQ multiplex PCR; TCRdb holds only in-frame clones, not every one. V, J and clone size reflect that table, while D and trimming were determined from the DNA. The table lists approximately 220,000 clones, approximately 80% of them singletons. Per germline, CDR1 LGHNA and CDR2 YNFKEQ. The V end lost 5 bases, the J end lost 0 bases, and 17 bases lay between the germline ends. The CDR3 is made up of 16 amino acids. Sequenced input: peripheral blood. The chain carries TRBV4-2 and TRBJ2-7; D might be TRBD2 (5 bases). The TCR was taken from a woman aged 80 or older with acute or convalescent COVID-19. The DNA for the CDR3 is TGTGCCAGCAGCTTCGCCGGACTGTCGAGCTCCTACGAGCAGTACTTC. This encodes CASSFAGLSSSYEQYF.